This T cell receptor (beta chain) derives from a study of cytomegalovirus exposure and HLA in healthy donors. Findings of the study overall: There were reportedly fewer N-insertions in an Asian-associated ancestry cluster than the roughly 610-donor mean, in a later analysis. Clonal expansion, a later analysis showed, was greater in HLA-associated TCR beta chains than in equally common others.

This PCR relied on a set of 60 Vbeta primers and 13 Jbeta primers. Data came from immunoSEQ multiplex PCR; TCRdb stores just in-frame clones and leaves some out. The table lists some 110,000 clones, 65% to 85% of them singletons, with approximately 6.1% in the top ten. The CDR3 is made up of 12 amino acids. Trimming stripped 4 bases from V and 7 bases from J, with 12 bases between. In germline, CDR1 is SGHDT, CDR2 YYEEEE. With regard to this clone: The antigen is not known.

The genes are TRBV5-6 and TRBJ2-7; D perhaps matches TRBD2 (6 bases). The TCR was taken from a man between 18 and 35 years old in good health and CMV-seronegative. The material sequenced was PBMCs. The CDR3 DNA is TGTGCCAGCAGCCTCAGAGGGAGGGAGCAGTACTTC. Its protein product is CASSLRGREQYF.